One sample yielded the 15 T cell receptor beta chains listed below, sequenced in a study of blood T cell repertoires in COVID-19. Libraries were prepared by immunoSEQ multiplex PCR; TCRdb keeps only in-frame clonotypes and omits some of them. The sample holds about 210,000 clones, over 75% seen once. The source material was PBMCs or T cells enriched from blood (not recorded which). The receptors come from a man younger than 45 in a cohort exposed to, infected with or recovered from COVID-19 (not recorded which).

This chain uses TRBV5-1 with TRBJ2-7; 9 bases are a match to TRBD2. The CDR3 spans 13 residues. J was trimmed by 3 bases and V by 4 bases; bases with no gene match: 2. Germline lookup yields CDR1 SGHRS and CDR2 YFSETQ. CDR3 in amino acids: CASSMTSGYEQYF. The CDR3 DNA reads as TGCGCCAGCAGCATGACTAGCGGCTACGAGCAGTACTTC.

In its sample, this clone ranks as large. V is TRBV7-9 and J is TRBJ1-6; 8 nucleotides agree with TRBD1. The CDR3 is 16 residues long. The V and J ends lost 2 bases and 5 bases, in that order; junction bases with no gene match: 5. Germline-derived CDR1 and CDR2 are SEHNR and FQNEAQ (reference sequence). As DNA, the CDR3 is TGTGCCAGCAGCTTATTCGGACAGGGTGATAATTCACCCCTCCACTTT. Protein: CASSLFGQGDNSPLHF.

The V call is TRBV7-9, the J call TRBJ1-4; 11 bases agree with TRBD1. Looked up from germline, CDR1 is SEHNR and CDR2 is FQNEAQ (reference sequence). Germline trimming cut 5 bases from V and 3 bases from J; bases unmatched to any gene: 5. CDR3 length: 16 residues. CDR3: CASSGQGALANEKLFF. The DNA for the CDR3 is TGTGCCAGCAGCGGACAGGGGGCGTTAGCTAATGAAAAACTGTTTTTT.

The V and J genes are TRBV12-3 or TRBV12-4 and TRBJ2-5, with D unresolved. The CDR3 covers 11 residues. Trimming took off 6 bases at V and 1 base at J, with 3 bases between the two ends. The CDR3 DNA reads TGTGCCAGCAGCCGCCAAGAGACCCAGTACTTC. This encodes CASSRQETQYF.

The chain couples TRBV7-2 to TRBJ2-4; 8 nucleotides match TRBD2. Germline V lookup: CDR1 SGHTA, CDR2 FQGNSA. The V segment lost 4 bases and the J segment 7 bases; nucleotides outside the gene matches: 15. The CDR3 is 17 residues long. This chain's CDR3 is CASSSGGGFGSGNIQYF. The CDR3 DNA reads as TGTGCCAGCAGCTCCGGGGGGGGATTTGGGAGCGGGAACATTCAGTACTTC.

The V and J genes are TRBV19 and TRBJ2-3, with 9 bases aligning to TRBD2. Trimming at V came to 5 bases and at J to 4 bases, leaving 10 bases not matched to a gene. The CDR3 is 16 amino acids. Germline loops: CDR1 LNHDA, CDR2 SQIVND (reference sequence). The chain's CDR3 is CASSPRTSASPDTQYF. For the CDR3, the DNA is TGTGCCAGTAGTCCACGGACTAGCGCTAGCCCAGATACGCAGTATTTT.

V usage is TRBV6-2 or TRBV6-3 and J usage is TRBJ2-2, with D possibly being TRBD2 (5 bases). Trimming removed 0 bases from V and 7 bases from J, with 12 bases in between. In germline, CDR1 is MNHEY, CDR2 SVGEGT. The length of the CDR3 is 15 residues. In DNA form, the CDR3 reads TGTGCCAGCAGTTACTCGATAGGGAGCGGCGGGGAGCTGTTTTTT. Protein sequence: CASSYSIGSGGELFF.

J is TRBJ2-3 and V is TRBV11-2; 7 bases are shared with TRBD2. This CDR3 has 16 residues. V dropped 0 bases and J dropped 4; count of bases not matched to a gene: 7. Germline V gene lookup returns CDR1 SGHAT and CDR2 FQNNGV. CDR3 region: CASSLELAGDPDTQYF. Written as DNA, the CDR3 is TGTGCCAGCAGCTTAGAGTTAGCGGGCGACCCAGATACGCAGTATTTT.

The J gene is TRBJ2-1, the V gene TRBV25-1; the D gene is possibly TRBD1 (7 bases). This CDR3 has 13 amino acids. Trimming left V 7 bases short and J 7 bases short, with 14 bases between. Germline CDR1 and CDR2: MGHDK and SYGVNS. The chain's CDR3 is CASIRDSGNEQFF. The CDR3, as DNA: TGTGCCAGCATCCGGGACAGCGGGAATGAGCAGTTCTTC.

The chain combines TRBV20-1 with TRBJ1-2; a weak D match, TRBD1 (5 bases). The CDR3 has 13 residues. The germline V gene encodes CDR1 DFQATT and CDR2 SNEGSKA (reference sequence). V shed 3 bases and J shed 2 bases, with 10 bases lying between them. CDR3 nucleotides: TGCAGTGCTAGTAGACAGAGGAACTATGGCTACACCTTC. As protein: CSASRQRNYGYTF.

This sequence joins TRBV10-3 and TRBJ2-7, with a weak D call TRBD1 (6 bases). This CDR3 region has 14 residues. V shed 6 bases and J shed 0 bases, with 12 bases lying between them. The V gene's germline CDR1 is ENHRY and CDR2 SYGVKD. The CDR3 region is CAIRGHPSSYEQYF. The CDR3 DNA is TGTGCCATCAGGGGACACCCGAGCTCCTACGAGCAGTACTTC.

This sequence joins TRBV6-5 and TRBJ2-1, with TRBD1 matching over 10 bases. J gave up 7 bases and V 4 bases, and 7 bases lay outside the gene matches. CDR3 length equals 15 residues. Per the germline V gene, CDR1 is MNHEY and CDR2 is SVGAGI. The CDR3 is CASSSTGGGVNEQFF. CDR3 sequence (DNA): TGTGCCAGCAGTTCGACAGGGGGCGGGGTAAATGAGCAGTTCTTC.

This rearrangement joins TRBV29-1 to TRBJ2-7; no reliable D call. Germline assignment: CDR1 SQVTM and CDR2 ANQGSEA. V lost 5 bases and J 2 bases, leaving 10 bases between the germline ends. CDR3 length: 12 amino acids. For the CDR3, the DNA is TGCAGCGTTCGCGATACCCCCTACGAGCAGTACTTC. This sequence encodes CSVRDTPYEQYF.

This rearrangement joins TRBV9 to TRBJ2-2, with 11 nucleotides matching TRBD2. J lost 3 bases, V lost 4 bases, and 5 bases had no gene match. In germline, CDR1 is SGDLS, CDR2 YYNGEE. This CDR3 region has 16 residues. CDR3 region: CASSTQGLADTGELFF. CDR3 in DNA: TGTGCCAGCAGCACGCAGGGACTAGCGGACACCGGGGAGCTGTTTTTT.

The table lists this clone with a few counts. CDR3 DNA: TGCGCCAGCAGCCAAGATTGGGGAGGGGTGACTGAAGCTTTCTTT. It codes for CASSQDWGGVTEAFF. The rearrangement uses TRBV4-3 and TRBJ1-1; D may be TRBD1 (5 bases). Germline CDR1 LGHNA, CDR2 YSLEER. This CDR3 comprises 15 residues. The V and J ends lost 0 bases and 5 bases respectively, with 13 bases between them.